A single sample is the source of the 6 T cell receptor beta chains below, sequenced in a study of PD-1 blockade in classical Hodgkin lymphoma. All trial patients relapsed after autologous stem cell transplantation. Sequencing used immunoSEQ multiplex PCR; TCRdb keeps in-frame clones, though not all of them. The sample has about 23,000 clones; about two thirds are singletons. The sequences come from peripheral blood mononuclear cells (PBMCs), collected at baseline. The receptors originated from a human donor with classical Hodgkin lymphoma.

J is TRBJ1-1 and V is TRBV28; D call uncertain. Germline-derived CDR1 and CDR2 are MDHEN and SYDVKM. Trimming removed 3 bases at V and 4 bases at J, with 6 bases between. The CDR3 loop spans 12 amino acids. The CDR3 DNA is TGTGCCAGCAGTTTCAAAGGCACTGAAGCTTTCTTT. Protein: CASSFKGTEAFF.

The CDR3 protein is CASSRSGTSGGEQYF. CDR3 DNA sequence: TGTGCCAGCAGCCGGAGTGGGACTAGCGGAGGCGAGCAGTACTTC. This rearrangement joins TRBV7-2 to TRBJ2-7; 11 bases map to TRBD2. With V trimmed by 5 bases and J by 6 bases, 9 bases remained unmatched. The CDR3 extends over 15 amino acids. Germline values: CDR1 SGHTA, CDR2 FQGNSA. The full variable domain, in which reference TRBV7-2 and TRBJ2-7 provide the parts outside the CDR3, is GAGVSQSPSNKVTEKGKDVELRCDPISGHTALYWYRQSLGQGLEFLIYFQGNSAPDKSGLPSDRFSAERTGGSVSTLTIQRTQQEDSAVYLCASSRSGTSGGEQYFGPGTRLTVT.

This clone was found a few times. The chain has TRBV28 and TRBJ2-4, with TRBD2 as a possible D gene (5 bases). Trimming took 6 bases from V and 0 from J, leaving 21 bases between them. CDR1 is MDHEN and CDR2 is SYDVKM in the germline V gene. The CDR3 totals 18 residues. The CDR3: CASSDSGRELLAKNIQYF. The CDR3 DNA sequence: TGTGCCAGCAGCGATTCAGGTCGGGAACTTCTAGCCAAAAACATTCAGTACTTC.

V gene TRBV6-5 combines with J gene TRBJ1-5; D gene uncertain. Trimming removed 5 bases from V and 0 bases from J, with 8 bases in between. Germline V gene sequence: CDR1 MNHEY, CDR2 SVGAGI. The CDR3 runs 14 residues. CDR3 protein: CASSPHPSNQPQHF. The CDR3 DNA reads TGTGCCAGCAGTCCACACCCTAGCAATCAGCCCCAGCATTTT.

This clone is labeled medium-sized. The rearrangement links TRBV29-1 to TRBJ2-1; no definite D call. Germline CDR1 and CDR2: SQVTM and ANQGSEA. The germline V and J ends were trimmed by 4 bases and 7 bases, with 17 bases remaining between them. This CDR3 is built from 14 residues. Here the CDR3 DNA reads TGCAGCGTTGCCTGGACCACGGGTACGAATGAGCAGTTCTTC. The encoded protein is CSVAWTTGTNEQFF.

This clone was seen a handful of times. This rearrangement joins TRBV19 to TRBJ1-5; 7 positions agree with TRBD1. CDR3 length equals 13 residues. Trimming took 10 bases from V and 6 from J; bases not matched to a gene: 9. Germline V gives CDR1 LNHDA, CDR2 SQIVND (reference sequence). CDR3 loop: CATLDRAGQPQHF. The CDR3 region has the DNA TGTGCCACACTAGACAGGGCCGGTCAGCCCCAGCATTTT.